A single sample gave rise to the 8 T cell receptor beta chains below, sequenced in a study of T cell repertoires in cytomegalovirus infection. TCRdb processed the reads anew with MiXCR; each CDR3 protein has one entry. The table has roughly 120,000 distinct CDR3 sequences, around 31% seen once. These receptors lack a known antigen. Sequencing was performed on CD8+ T cells from cultured PBMCs, taken from culture after CMV antigen stimulation. These receptors were obtained from a human donor in good health (CMV status not recorded). Some clones in this sample may be carry-over from other donors' samples.

The CDR3 bases are TGTGCCAGCAGTTCGAGCCGAGCCGGGGAGCTGTTTTTT. This sequence encodes CASSSSRAGELFF. This sequence joins TRBV27 and TRBJ2-2; D unclear. V lost 4 bases and J lost 6, with 9 bases in between. Germline lookup yields CDR1 MNHEY and CDR2 SMNVEV (reference sequence). This CDR3 has 13 amino acids.

The sample holds many counts of this clonotype. This chain links TRBV7-9 with TRBJ1-1, with 8 bases identical to TRBD1. The V segment lost 6 bases and the J segment 1 base; nucleotides outside the gene matches: 16. Looked up from germline, CDR1 is SEHNR and CDR2 is FQNEAQ (reference sequence). This CDR3 has 18 residues. In DNA, the CDR3 is TGTGCCAGCAGTTATTTACCGGGACAGGCTATGGGGAACACTGAAGCTTTCTTT. Translating gives CASSYLPGQAMGNTEAFF. The variable domain in full, with the rest retrieved from reference TRBV7-9 and TRBJ1-1, is DTGVSQNPRHKITKRGQNVTFRCDPISEHNRLYWYRQTLGQGPEFLTYFQNEAQLEKSRLLSDRFSAERPKGSFSTLEIQRTEQGDSAMYLCASSYLPGQAMGNTEAFFGQGTRLTVV.

In this sample, this clonotype turned up a few times. This rearrangement joins TRBV12-3 or TRBV12-4 to TRBJ2-1, with TRBD2 matching over 8 bases. The CDR3 has 16 residues. V dropped 5 bases and J dropped 3; count of bases not matched to a gene: 9. CDR3 sequence: CASSPTSGALYNEQFF. The CDR3 nucleotides read TGTGCCAGCAGTCCTACTAGCGGAGCGCTCTACAATGAGCAGTTCTTC.

This clonotype was observed a few times. V and J are TRBV12-3 or TRBV12-4 and TRBJ2-1; 9 bases agree with TRBD1. The CDR3 sequence is 15 residues long. J lost 4 bases, V lost 7 bases, and 8 bases had no gene match. The CDR3 sequence: CASTPTGGRYNEQFF. In DNA, the CDR3 is TGTGCCAGCACCCCGACAGGGGGTAGGTACAATGAGCAGTTCTTC.

The genes are TRBV7-9 and TRBJ2-1; 13 nucleotides agree with TRBD2. V shed 5 bases and J 0 bases; nucleotides not matched to a gene: 22. The CDR3 runs to 23 residues. Germline lookup yields CDR1 SEHNR and CDR2 FQNEAQ (reference sequence). Here the CDR3 reads CASSLVSRRGTSGERDSYNEQFF. The CDR3 region has the DNA TGTGCCAGCAGCCTAGTTAGTCGTCGGGGGACTAGCGGGGAGAGAGACTCCTACAATGAGCAGTTCTTC.

Many counts were recorded for this clonotype. The chain employs TRBV7-2 and TRBJ2-3, with D unclear. V shed 8 bases and J shed 2 bases, with 5 bases lying between them. From germline, CDR1 is SGHTA and CDR2 FQGNSA. This CDR3 contains 11 residues. The CDR3 spells CASSYTDTQYF. CDR3 sequence (DNA): TGTGCCAGCTCGTACACAGATACGCAGTATTTT.

Many counts were recorded for this clonotype. The chain joins TRBV7-6 to TRBJ1-1; 7 bases fit TRBD1. There are 17 residues in the CDR3. J lost 6 bases, V lost 1 base, and 14 bases had no gene match. From germline, CDR1 is SGHVS and CDR2 FNYEAQ. The CDR3 loop reads CASSLDSVGRGVSEAFF. For the CDR3, the DNA is TGTGCCAGCAGCTTAGATTCGGTCGGCAGGGGGGTATCTGAAGCTTTCTTT.

The table lists this clonotype with a few counts. The rearrangement uses TRBV27 and TRBJ1-1; a possible D gene is TRBD1 (5 bases). The CDR3 contains 14 residues. Deletions cut 0 bases from V and 4 bases from J, with 9 bases between. Germline loops: CDR1 MNHEY, CDR2 SMNVEV (reference sequence). The CDR3 reads CASSLSWGVTEAFF. The DNA for the CDR3 is TGTGCCAGCAGTTTATCGTGGGGGGTCACTGAAGCTTTCTTT.